This T cell receptor (beta chain) was sequenced for a study of CD8+CD57+ T cells in acquired aplastic anemia. Overall study: Each DNA sample taken from sorted CD4+ and CD8+ cells came to approximately 3 ug on average. CD4+ reads averaged roughly 9.8 million in healthy donors.

The use of genomic DNA as template underpinned the TCR beta VDJ and CDR3 profiling. TCRdb redid the calling of the reads with MiXCR, one entry per CDR3 protein. The sample lists some 120,000 distinct CDR3 sequences; about half were seen once. Study conclusions and caveats: Approximately 28 CD8+ CDR3 sequences were shared between patients and controls. CD8+ Simpson's diversity did not differ significantly between patients and controls.

For this clonotype: The target antigen is unknown.

Input material: sorted CD4+, CD8+, or CD8+CD57+ T cells (not recorded which) from PBMCs. The TCR comes from a human donor in good health, serving as a control.

The CDR3 protein is CAISGTGGVGGYTF. In DNA form, the CDR3 reads TGTGCCATCAGTGGTACAGGGGGCGTAGGGGGCTACACCTTC. This chain joins TRBV10-3 and TRBJ1-2; 9 bases agree with TRBD1. Germline V CDR1 and CDR2: ENHRY, SYGVKD. V shed 4 bases and J 8 bases; nucleotides not matched to a gene: 8. CDR3 length: 14 residues.